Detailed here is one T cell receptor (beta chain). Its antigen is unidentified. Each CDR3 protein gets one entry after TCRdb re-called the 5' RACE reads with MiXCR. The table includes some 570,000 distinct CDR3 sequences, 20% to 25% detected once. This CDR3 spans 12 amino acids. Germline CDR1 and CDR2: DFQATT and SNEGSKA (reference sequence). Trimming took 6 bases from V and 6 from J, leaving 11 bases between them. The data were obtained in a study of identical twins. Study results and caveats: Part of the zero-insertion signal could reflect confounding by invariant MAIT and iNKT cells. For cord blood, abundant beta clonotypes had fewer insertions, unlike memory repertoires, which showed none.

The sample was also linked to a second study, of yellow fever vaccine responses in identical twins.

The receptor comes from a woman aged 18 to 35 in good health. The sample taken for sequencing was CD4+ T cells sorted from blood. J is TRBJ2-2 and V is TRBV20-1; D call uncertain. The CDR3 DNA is TGCAGTGCCTGGACCGGCCCCGGGGAGCTGTTTTTT. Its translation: CSAWTGPGELFF.